This T cell receptor (beta chain) was sequenced in a study of CD8+ T cells in alopecia areata. In germline, CDR1 is MNHEY, CDR2 SMNVEV (reference sequence). V lost 5 bases and J 4 bases, leaving 12 bases between the germline ends. This CDR3 has 15 residues. Extraction of RNA preceded its reverse transcription into cDNA, which served as the sequencing template. Sequencing was performed with immunoSEQ multiplex PCR; in TCRdb, only in-frame clones are kept and a portion is missing. Of about 120,000 clones in the sample, less than 70% were seen once. Study-level points and caveats: Sharing of TCR sequences between patients (possibly for HLA-related reasons) was less clear than in mice.

Notes on this clone: Its antigen is undetermined.

Sorted out of PBMCs were CD4+ T cells and CD8+ T cells. This clonotype was sampled from a human donor in good health. Material for sequencing was CD4+ T cells sorted from blood. The chain links TRBV27 to TRBJ2-6; D is uncertain. The CDR3 DNA is TGTGCCAGCAGTCTAACCGCGAACGGGGCCAACGTCCTGACTTTC. Translation: CASSLTANGANVLTF.